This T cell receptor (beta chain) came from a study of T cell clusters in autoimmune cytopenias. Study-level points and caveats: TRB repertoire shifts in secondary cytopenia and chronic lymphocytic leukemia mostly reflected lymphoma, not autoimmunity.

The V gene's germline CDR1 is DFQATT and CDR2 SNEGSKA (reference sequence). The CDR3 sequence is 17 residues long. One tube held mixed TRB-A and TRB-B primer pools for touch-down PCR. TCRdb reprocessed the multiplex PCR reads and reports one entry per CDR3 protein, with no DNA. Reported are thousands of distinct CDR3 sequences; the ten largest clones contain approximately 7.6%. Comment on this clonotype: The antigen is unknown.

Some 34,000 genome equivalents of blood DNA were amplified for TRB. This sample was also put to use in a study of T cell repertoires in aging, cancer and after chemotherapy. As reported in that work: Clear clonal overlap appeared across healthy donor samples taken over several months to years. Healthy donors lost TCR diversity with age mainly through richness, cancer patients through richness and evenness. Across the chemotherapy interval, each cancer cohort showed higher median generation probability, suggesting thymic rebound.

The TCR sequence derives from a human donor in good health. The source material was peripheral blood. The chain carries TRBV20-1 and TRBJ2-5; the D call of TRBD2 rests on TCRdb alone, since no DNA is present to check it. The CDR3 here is CSATGLAGGGYQETQYF.